This is a list of T cell receptor beta chains from one sample in a study of cytomegalovirus exposure and HLA in healthy donors. Profiling relied on immunoSEQ multiplex PCR, and the TCRdb table lists in-frame clones only, not all of them. The data hold approximately 130,000 clones, with 72% observed a single time. Sequencing was carried out using PBMCs. The receptors here all came from a man aged 45-60 years in good health and CMV-seropositive. Each CDR3 is given without its conserved first and last residue. Each record gives: CDR3 protein, clone size, J gene, V gene. The listing skips clone size in some rows; elsewhere it reads once, few, many or a size class.

ASSFDARERGTDTQY	-	TRBJ2-3	TRBV5-1
ASSLGQGTGNTIY	-	TRBJ1-3	TRBV28
ASSPGGRMNTEAF	-	TRBJ1-1	TRBV18
ASSTQGGETQY	many	TRBJ2-5	TRBV5-4
SARSNEKLF	-	TRBJ1-4	TRBV20-1
ASSPGLHDEQF	-	TRBJ2-1	TRBV18
ASSRTVANYGYT	-	TRBJ1-2	TRBV14
ASSSQGNSNQPQH	-	TRBJ1-5	TRBV7-8
ASSLAKTGPDTQY	-	TRBJ2-3	TRBV18
ASSRDRGNEKLF	-	TRBJ1-4	TRBV2
ASSPPPGTEAF	few	TRBJ1-1	TRBV9
ASSREGPTYEQY	-	TRBJ2-7	TRBV18
ATSMGGETQY	-	TRBJ2-5	TRBV19
ASSLKRGHYNEQF	few	TRBJ2-1	TRBV7-8
ASSSTGVEQPQH	-	TRBJ1-5	TRBV18
ASSPTRTGLSEQY	-	TRBJ2-7	TRBV11-1
ASSVGAAGGRNNEQF	-	TRBJ2-1	TRBV9
ASSRTGDLYNSPLH	-	TRBJ1-6	TRBV18
ASSRQGSYEQY	-	TRBJ2-7	TRBV2
ASSLKKGARAYEQY	-	TRBJ2-7	TRBV11-1
ASNPGNTEAF	once	TRBJ1-1	TRBV6-6
ASSLFQEGAGEKT	-	TRBJ1-2	TRBV28
ASSLGQSNYGYT	-	TRBJ1-2	TRBV27
ATSIAGGFTGADTQY	-	TRBJ2-3	TRBV15
ASGLGTTAPTNEKLF	-	TRBJ1-4	TRBV12-5
ASTIDSTGGYT	-	TRBJ1-2	TRBV25-1
ASSLVGDFPYEQY	-	-	TRBV5-6
ASSTPPYEQY	-	-	TRBV19
ASSFPTGQTEAF	-	TRBJ1-1	TRBV5-4
ASSYGAPEQY	-	TRBJ2-7	TRBV6-6
ASSLERSTGELF	-	TRBJ2-2	TRBV7-2
ASSRTGGAPYYGYT	-	TRBJ1-2	TRBV23-1
ASSLWTSSYEQY	once	TRBJ2-7	TRBV7-8
ASSFSGTYNSPLH	-	TRBJ1-6	TRBV5-1
ASSQAGGPDTQY	-	TRBJ2-3	TRBV4-1
ASSWGRRNTEAF	-	TRBJ1-1	TRBV11-2
ASRTTSEANVLT	-	TRBJ2-6	TRBV6-6
ASSFDSRDGYT	once	TRBJ1-2	TRBV5-1
ASSQGTSYHNEQF	few	TRBJ2-1	TRBV4-3
ASSAITDSLYGYT	-	TRBJ1-2	TRBV7-2
ASSTRVSVGETQY	-	TRBJ2-5	TRBV28
ASSPTTGSPEAF	-	TRBJ1-1	TRBV18
ASSFPRTISYEQY	few	TRBJ2-7	TRBV27
ASSQGQGEGNEQF	-	TRBJ2-1	TRBV11-3
ASSQGLQGSSYGYT	-	TRBJ1-2	TRBV4-2
ASSPVRVAGNEQF	few	TRBJ2-1	TRBV18
ASIPGRLVGGNTIY	-	TRBJ1-3	TRBV28
ASSQVWSSGANVLT	once	TRBJ2-6	TRBV4-3
ASSKRLLQDRSSYNEQF	-	TRBJ2-1	TRBV21-1